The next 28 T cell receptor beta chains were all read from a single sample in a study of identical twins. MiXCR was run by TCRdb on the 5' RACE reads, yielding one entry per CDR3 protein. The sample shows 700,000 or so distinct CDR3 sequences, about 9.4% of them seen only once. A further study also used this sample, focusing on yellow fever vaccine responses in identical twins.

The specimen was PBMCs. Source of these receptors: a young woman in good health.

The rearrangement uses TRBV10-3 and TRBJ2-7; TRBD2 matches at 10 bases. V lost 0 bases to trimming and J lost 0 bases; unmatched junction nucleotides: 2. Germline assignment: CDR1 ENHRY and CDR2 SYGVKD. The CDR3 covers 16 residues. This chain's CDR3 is CAISESGLASSYEQYF. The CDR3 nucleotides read TGTGCCATCAGTGAGTCGGGACTAGCGTCCTCCTACGAGCAGTACTTC.

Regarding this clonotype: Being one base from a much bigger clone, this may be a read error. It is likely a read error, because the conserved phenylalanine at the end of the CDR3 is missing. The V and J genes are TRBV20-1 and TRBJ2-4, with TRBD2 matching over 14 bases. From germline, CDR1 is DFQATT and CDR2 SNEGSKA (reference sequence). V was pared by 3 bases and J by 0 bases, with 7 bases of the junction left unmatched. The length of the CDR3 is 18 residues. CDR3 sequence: CSASITGTSGGAKNIQYS. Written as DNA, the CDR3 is TGCAGTGCTAGCATTACCGGGACTAGCGGGGGAGCCAAAAACATTCAGTACTCC.

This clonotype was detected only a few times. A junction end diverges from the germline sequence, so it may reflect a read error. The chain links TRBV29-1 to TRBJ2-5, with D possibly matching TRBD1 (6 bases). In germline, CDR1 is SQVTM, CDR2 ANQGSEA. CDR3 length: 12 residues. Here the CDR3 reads CSVRGNQESQYF. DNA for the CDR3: TGCAGCGTTAGGGGGAACCAAGAGAGCCAGTACTTC.

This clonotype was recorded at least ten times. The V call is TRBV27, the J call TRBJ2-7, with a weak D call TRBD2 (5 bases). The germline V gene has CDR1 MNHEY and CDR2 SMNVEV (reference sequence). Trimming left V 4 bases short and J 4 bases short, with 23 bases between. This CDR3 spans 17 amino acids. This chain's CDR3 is CASSSPTGVITPYEQYF. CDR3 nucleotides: TGTGCCAGCAGTTCCCCCACCGGGGTAATTACCCCTTACGAGCAGTACTTC.

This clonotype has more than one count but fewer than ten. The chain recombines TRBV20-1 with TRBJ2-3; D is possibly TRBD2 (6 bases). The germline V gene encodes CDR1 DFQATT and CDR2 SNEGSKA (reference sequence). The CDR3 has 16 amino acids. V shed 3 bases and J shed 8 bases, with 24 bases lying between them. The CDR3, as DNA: TGCAGTGCTAGGTCCCCTAGTAGGGGCGGGGATGGTACGCAGTATTTT. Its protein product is CSARSPSRGGDGTQYF.

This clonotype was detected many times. This CDR3 is CASSFGQQETQYF. The CDR3 DNA sequence: TGTGCCAGCAGCTTCGGACAGCAAGAGACCCAGTACTTC. The rearrangement links TRBV7-9 to TRBJ2-5; TRBD1 might be the D (6 bases). V dropped 3 bases and J dropped 2 bases, with 7 bases sitting between them. Germline CDR1 SEHNR, CDR2 FQNEAQ (reference sequence). This CDR3 contains 13 residues. The complete variable domain, with remaining parts taken from reference TRBV7-9 and TRBJ2-5, reads DTGVSQNPRHKITKRGQNVTFRCDPISEHNRLYWYRQTLGQGPEFLTYFQNEAQLEKSRLLSDRFSAERPKGSFSTLEIQRTEQGDSAMYLCASSFGQQETQYFGPGTRLLVL.

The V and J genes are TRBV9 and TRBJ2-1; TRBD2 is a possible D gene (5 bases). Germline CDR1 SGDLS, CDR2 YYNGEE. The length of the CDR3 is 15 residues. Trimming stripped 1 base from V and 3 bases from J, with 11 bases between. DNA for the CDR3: TGTGCCAGCAGCGTATTCGGTGGGAGCTACAATGAGCAGTTCTTC. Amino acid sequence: CASSVFGGSYNEQFF.

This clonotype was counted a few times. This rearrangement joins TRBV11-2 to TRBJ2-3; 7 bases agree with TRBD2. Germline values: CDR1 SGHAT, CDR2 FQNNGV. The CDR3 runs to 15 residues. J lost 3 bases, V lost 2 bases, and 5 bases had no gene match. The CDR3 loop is CASSLTAGETDTQYF. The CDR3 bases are TGTGCCAGCAGCTTAACGGCGGGAGAAACAGATACGCAGTATTTT.

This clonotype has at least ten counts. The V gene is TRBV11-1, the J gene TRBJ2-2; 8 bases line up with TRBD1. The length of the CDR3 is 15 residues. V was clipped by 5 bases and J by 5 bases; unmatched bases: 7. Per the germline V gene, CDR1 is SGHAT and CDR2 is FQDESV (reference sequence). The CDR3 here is CASSAGTGPTGELFF. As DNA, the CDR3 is TGTGCCAGCAGCGCCGGGACAGGACCGACCGGGGAGCTGTTTTTT.

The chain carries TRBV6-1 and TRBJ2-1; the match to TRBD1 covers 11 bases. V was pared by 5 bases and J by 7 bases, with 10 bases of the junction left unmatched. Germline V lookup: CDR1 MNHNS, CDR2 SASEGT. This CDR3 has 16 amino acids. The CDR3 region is CASSPGTGGVWNEQFF. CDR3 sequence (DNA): TGTGCCAGCAGTCCTGGGACAGGGGGAGTTTGGAATGAGCAGTTCTTC.

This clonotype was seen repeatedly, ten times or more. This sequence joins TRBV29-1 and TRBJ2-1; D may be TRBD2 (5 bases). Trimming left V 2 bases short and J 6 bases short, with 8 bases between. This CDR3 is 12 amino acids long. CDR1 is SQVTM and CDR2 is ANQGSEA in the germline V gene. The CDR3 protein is CSVELGGNEQFF. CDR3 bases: TGCAGCGTTGAACTAGGAGGCAATGAGCAGTTCTTC.

The CDR3 DNA sequence: TGCAGCGGCCGGACGGGGGAAGGCTACGAGCAGTACTTC. Translating gives CSGRTGEGYEQYF. This chain connects TRBV29-1 to TRBJ2-7; D is perhaps TRBD2 (6 bases). V was pared by 7 bases and J by 3 bases, with 16 bases between. The CDR3 runs to 13 residues. Germline V gives CDR1 SQVTM, CDR2 ANQGSEA.

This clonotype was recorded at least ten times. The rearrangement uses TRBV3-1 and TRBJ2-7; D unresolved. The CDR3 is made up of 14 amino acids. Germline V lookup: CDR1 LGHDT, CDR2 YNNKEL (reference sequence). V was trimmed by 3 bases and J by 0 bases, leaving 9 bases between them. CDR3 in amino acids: CASSHQVSSYEQYF. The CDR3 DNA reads TGTGCCAGCAGCCATCAGGTTAGCTCCTACGAGCAGTACTTC.

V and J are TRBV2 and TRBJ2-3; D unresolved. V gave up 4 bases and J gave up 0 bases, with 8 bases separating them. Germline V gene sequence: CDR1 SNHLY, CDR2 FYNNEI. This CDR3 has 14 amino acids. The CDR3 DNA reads TGTGCCAGCAGTGTGCAGATCAGCACAGATACGCAGTATTTT. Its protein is CASSVQISTDTQYF.

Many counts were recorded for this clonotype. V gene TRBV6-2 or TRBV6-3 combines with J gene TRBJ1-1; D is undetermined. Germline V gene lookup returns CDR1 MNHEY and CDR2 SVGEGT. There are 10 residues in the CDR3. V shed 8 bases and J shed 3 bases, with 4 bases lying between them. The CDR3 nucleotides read TGTGCCAGCGGTGACACTGAAGCTTTCTTT. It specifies CASGDTEAFF.

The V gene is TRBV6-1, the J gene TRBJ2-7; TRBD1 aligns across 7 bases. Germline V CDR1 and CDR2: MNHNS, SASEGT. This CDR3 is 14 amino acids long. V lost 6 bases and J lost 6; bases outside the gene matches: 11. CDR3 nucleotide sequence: TGTGCCAGCAGCCACCCCGACAGGGTCGGCGAGCAGTACTTC. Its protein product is CASSHPDRVGEQYF.

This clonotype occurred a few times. The CDR3 coding sequence is TGTGCCAGCAGCTTCCGGGACAGCCTCTCTGGCGAGCAGTACTTC. Protein: CASSFRDSLSGEQYF. V gene TRBV5-5 combines with J gene TRBJ2-7, with 7 bases matching TRBD1. This CDR3 spans 15 amino acids. V was pared by 2 bases and J by 6 bases, with 11 bases of the junction left unmatched. The germline V gene has CDR1 SGHKS and CDR2 YYEKEE (reference sequence).

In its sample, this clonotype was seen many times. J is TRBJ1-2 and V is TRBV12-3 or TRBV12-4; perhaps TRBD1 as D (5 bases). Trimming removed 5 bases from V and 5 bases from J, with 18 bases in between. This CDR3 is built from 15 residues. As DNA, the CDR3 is TGTGCCAGCAGTCCGAGCGGTGGGACTCGATATGGCTACACCTTC. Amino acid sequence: CASSPSGGTRYGYTF.

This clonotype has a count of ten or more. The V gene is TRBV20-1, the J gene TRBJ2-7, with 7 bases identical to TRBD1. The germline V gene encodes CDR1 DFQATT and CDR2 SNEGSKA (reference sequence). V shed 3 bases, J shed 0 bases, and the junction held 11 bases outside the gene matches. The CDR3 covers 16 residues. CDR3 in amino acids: CSASTGVTAISYEQYF. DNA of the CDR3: TGCAGTGCTAGCACAGGGGTGACTGCAATCTCCTACGAGCAGTACTTC.

The CDR3 DNA reads as TGTGCCAGCAGCTTAGACCCGATCAATGAGCAGTTCTTC. Translating gives CASSLDPINEQFF. The chain is built from TRBV7-2 and TRBJ2-1; no definite D call. The germline V gene encodes CDR1 SGHTA and CDR2 FQGNSA. Trimming removed 1 base at V and 6 bases at J, with 7 bases between. CDR3 length: 13 residues.

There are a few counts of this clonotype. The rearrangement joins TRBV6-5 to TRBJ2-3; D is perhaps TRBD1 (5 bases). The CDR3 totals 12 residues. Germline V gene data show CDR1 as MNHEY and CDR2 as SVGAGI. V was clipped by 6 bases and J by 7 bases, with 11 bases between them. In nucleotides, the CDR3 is TGTGCCAGCAGATCCGACAGTTATACGCAGTATTTT. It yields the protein CASRSDSYTQYF.

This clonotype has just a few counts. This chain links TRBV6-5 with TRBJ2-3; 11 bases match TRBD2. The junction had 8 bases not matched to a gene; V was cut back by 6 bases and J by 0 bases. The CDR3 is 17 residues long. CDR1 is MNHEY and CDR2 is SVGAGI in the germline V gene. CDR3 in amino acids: CASRYRLAGGSTDTQYF. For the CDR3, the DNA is TGTGCCAGCAGGTACAGGCTAGCGGGAGGTAGCACAGATACGCAGTATTTT.

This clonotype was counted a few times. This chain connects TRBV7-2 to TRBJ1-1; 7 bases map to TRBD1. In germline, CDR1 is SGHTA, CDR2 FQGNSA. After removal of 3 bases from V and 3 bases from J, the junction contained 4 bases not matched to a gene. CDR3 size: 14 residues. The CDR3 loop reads CASSLKGADTEAFF. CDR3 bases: TGTGCCAGCAGCTTGAAGGGGGCGGACACTGAAGCTTTCTTT.

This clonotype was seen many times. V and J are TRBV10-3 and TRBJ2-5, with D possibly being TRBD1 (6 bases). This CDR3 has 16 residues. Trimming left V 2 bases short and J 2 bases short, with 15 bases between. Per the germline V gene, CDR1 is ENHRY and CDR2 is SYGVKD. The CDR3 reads CAISEPESGVQETQYF. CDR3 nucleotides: TGTGCCATCAGTGAGCCTGAATCAGGGGTGCAAGAGACCCAGTACTTC.

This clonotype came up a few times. The CDR3 loop is CSVAPGARGLAKNIQYF. The CDR3 DNA sequence: TGCAGCGTTGCCCCGGGGGCCCGAGGTCTAGCCAAAAACATTCAGTACTTC. This chain joins TRBV29-1 and TRBJ2-4; TRBD1 or TRBD2 may be the D gene (6 bases each). The V and J ends lost 4 bases and 0 bases respectively, with 19 bases between them. The CDR3 runs 17 residues. Germline V gives CDR1 SQVTM, CDR2 ANQGSEA.

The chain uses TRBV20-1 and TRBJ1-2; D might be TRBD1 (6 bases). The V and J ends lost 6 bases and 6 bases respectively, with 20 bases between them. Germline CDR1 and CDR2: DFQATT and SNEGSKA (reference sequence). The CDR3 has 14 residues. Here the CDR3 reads CSAQTRRGANGYTF. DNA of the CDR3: TGCAGTGCCCAGACCCGGCGGGGGGCCAATGGCTACACCTTC.

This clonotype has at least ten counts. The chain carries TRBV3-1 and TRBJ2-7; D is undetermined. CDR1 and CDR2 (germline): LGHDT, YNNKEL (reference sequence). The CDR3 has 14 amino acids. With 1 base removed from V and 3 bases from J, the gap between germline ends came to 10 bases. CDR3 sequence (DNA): TGTGCCAGCAGCCAAGCTGACTGGGGCTACGAGCAGTACTTC. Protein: CASSQADWGYEQYF.

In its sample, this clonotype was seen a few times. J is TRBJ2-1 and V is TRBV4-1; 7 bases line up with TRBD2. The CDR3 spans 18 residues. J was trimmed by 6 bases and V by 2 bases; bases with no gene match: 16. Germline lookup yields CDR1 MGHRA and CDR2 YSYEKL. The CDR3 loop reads CASSQLTALATARNEQFF. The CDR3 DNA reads TGCGCCAGCAGCCAACTAACGGCACTAGCGACTGCTCGCAATGAGCAGTTCTTC.